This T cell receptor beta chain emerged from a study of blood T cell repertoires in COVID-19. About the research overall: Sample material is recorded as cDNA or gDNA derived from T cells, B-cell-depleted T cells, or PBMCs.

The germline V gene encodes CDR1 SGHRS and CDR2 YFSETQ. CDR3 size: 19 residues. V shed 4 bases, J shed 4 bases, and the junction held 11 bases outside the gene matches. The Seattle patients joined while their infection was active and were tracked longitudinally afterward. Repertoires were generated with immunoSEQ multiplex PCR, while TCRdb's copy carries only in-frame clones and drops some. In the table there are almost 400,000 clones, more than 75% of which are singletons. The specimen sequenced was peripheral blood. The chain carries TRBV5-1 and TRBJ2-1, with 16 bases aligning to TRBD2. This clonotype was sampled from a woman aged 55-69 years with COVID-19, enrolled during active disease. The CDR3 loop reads CASSPSGTSGGAVYNEQFF. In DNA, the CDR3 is TGCGCCAGCAGCCCCTCCGGGACTAGCGGGGGGGCAGTTTACAATGAGCAGTTCTTC.